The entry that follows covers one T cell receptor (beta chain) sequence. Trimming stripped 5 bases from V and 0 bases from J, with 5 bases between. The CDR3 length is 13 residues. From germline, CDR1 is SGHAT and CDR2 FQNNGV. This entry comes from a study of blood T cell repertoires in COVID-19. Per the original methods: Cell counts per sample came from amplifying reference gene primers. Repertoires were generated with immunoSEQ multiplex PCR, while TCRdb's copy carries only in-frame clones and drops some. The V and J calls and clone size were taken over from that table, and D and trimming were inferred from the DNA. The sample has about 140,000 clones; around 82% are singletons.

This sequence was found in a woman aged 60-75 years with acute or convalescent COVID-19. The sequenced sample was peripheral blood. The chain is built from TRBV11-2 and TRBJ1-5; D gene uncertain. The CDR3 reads CASSRGSNQPQHF. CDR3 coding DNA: TGTGCCAGCAGCCGGGGTAGCAATCAGCCCCAGCATTTT.